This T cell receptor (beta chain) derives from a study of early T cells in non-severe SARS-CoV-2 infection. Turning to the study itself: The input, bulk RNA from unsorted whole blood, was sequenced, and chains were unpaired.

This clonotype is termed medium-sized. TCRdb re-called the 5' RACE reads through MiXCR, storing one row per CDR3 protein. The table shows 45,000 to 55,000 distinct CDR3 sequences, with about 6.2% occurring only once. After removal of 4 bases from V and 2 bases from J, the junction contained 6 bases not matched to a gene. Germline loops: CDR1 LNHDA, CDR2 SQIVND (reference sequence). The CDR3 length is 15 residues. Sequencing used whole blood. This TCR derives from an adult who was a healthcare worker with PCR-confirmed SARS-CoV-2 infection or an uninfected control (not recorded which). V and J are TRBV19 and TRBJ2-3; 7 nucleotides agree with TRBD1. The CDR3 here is CASSTSGQNTDTQYF. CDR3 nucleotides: TGTGCCAGTAGTACCTCGGGACAGAACACAGATACGCAGTATTTT.